These 32 T cell receptor beta chains originate from one sample sequenced in a study of vaccination and CD4 T cells after COVID-19. Treatment here: roughly 11-day PBMC culture with coronavirus spike peptide pools or control peptides (ViraFEST assay). Pre-COVID-19 pandemic sampling (2011-2018) yielded the unexposed donor's CD4+ T cells. Once obtained from cultured CD4+ T cells, the DNA was sequenced using the Oncomine TCR Beta short-read assay. TCRdb reprocessed the PCR reads via MiXCR and lists one record per CDR3 protein. Altogether 4,500 to 7,000 distinct CDR3 sequences are present, around 39% being singletons, with the ten largest covering 35% to 50%. Antigen specificity for these receptors is unknown. The sample was CD4+ T cells from blood, cultured in vitro. The receptor set was obtained from a human donor in good health.

The chain links TRBV19 to TRBJ1-6, with a weak D call TRBD1 (5 bases). CDR3 length: 14 amino acids. V shed 6 bases and J shed 9 bases, with 15 bases lying between them. Per the germline V gene, CDR1 is LNHDA and CDR2 is SQIVND (reference sequence). Here the CDR3 DNA reads TGTGCCAGTAGGGGGGACTCTTGGACTTCACCCCTCCACTTT. Protein: CASRGDSWTSPLHF.

The rearrangement joins TRBV20-1 to TRBJ2-5; TRBD2 agrees at 8 bases. Germline trimming cut 1 base from V and 4 bases from J; bases unmatched to any gene: 11. Looked up from germline, CDR1 is DFQATT and CDR2 is SNEGSKA (reference sequence). The length of the CDR3 is 16 residues. DNA for the CDR3: TGCAGTGCTAGAGTAGCGGGGACCCTAATGGGAGAGACCCAGTACTTC. Its protein is CSARVAGTLMGETQYF.

V and J are TRBV10-2 and TRBJ1-2; D is unresolved. The CDR3 extends over 13 amino acids. V was trimmed by 3 bases and J by 3 bases, leaving 8 bases between them. CDR1 and CDR2 (germline): WSHSY, SAAADI. The CDR3 reads CASSEDVDYGYTF. CDR3 nucleotides: TGCGCCAGCAGTGAAGATGTGGACTATGGCTACACCTTC.

This chain uses TRBV20-1 with TRBJ2-5; 7 bases are shared with TRBD2. Germline lookup yields CDR1 DFQATT and CDR2 SNEGSKA (reference sequence). This CDR3 is built from 13 residues. The ends lost 1 base at V and 9 bases at J; junction bases unmatched: 8. The CDR3 nucleotides read TGCAGTGCTAGAGCCAGCGGGATAAGGGCCCAGTACTTC. This translates into CSARASGIRAQYF.

This clonotype was observed a single time. V and J are TRBV30 and TRBJ2-5; 15 nucleotides agree with TRBD2. J gave up 3 bases and V 0 bases, and 5 bases lay outside the gene matches. Germline values: CDR1 GTSNPN, CDR2 SVGIG (reference sequence). This CDR3 comprises 17 residues. The DNA of the CDR3 is TGTGCCTGGAGTGTGTTGAGGACTAGCGGGGGGGAAGAGACCCAGTACTTC. Translated, it gives CAWSVLRTSGGEETQYF.

This clonotype occurred a few times. The chain is built from TRBV6-1 and TRBJ1-2, with D perhaps TRBD1 (5 bases). The CDR3 has 13 residues. Trimming removed 8 bases at V and 8 bases at J, with 18 bases between. Germline loops: CDR1 MNHNS, CDR2 SASEGT. The CDR3 bases are TGTGCCAGCGGTGTGGGGGGGGTTGAAGGCTACACCTTC. This encodes CASGVGGVEGYTF.

There are a few counts of this clonotype. This chain links TRBV19 with TRBJ1-1; D gene unclear. The CDR3 covers 12 residues. CDR1 and CDR2 from the germline V gene are LNHDA and SQIVND (reference sequence). V was clipped by 7 bases and J by 4 bases, with 10 bases between them. CDR3 in amino acids: CASNWVGTEAFF. The CDR3 DNA reads as TGTGCCAGTAATTGGGTGGGCACTGAAGCTTTCTTT.

This chain uses TRBV30 with TRBJ1-1, with D maybe TRBD1 (5 bases). Germline V gene sequence: CDR1 GTSNPN, CDR2 SVGIG (reference sequence). The CDR3 length is 13 residues. Between the trimmed V and J ends, which lost 5 bases and 1 base, there was a span of 11 bases. Here the CDR3 DNA reads TGTGCCTGGGCGCGGGGCGGGAACACTGAAGCTTTCTTT. It yields the protein CAWARGGNTEAFF.

The J gene is TRBJ1-5, the V gene TRBV20-1; 7 nucleotides align to TRBD1. The germline gives CDR1 DFQATT, CDR2 SNEGSKA (reference sequence). The CDR3 extends over 15 amino acids. Germline trimming cut 5 bases from V and 1 base from J; bases unmatched to any gene: 8. For the CDR3, the DNA is TGCAGTGCTTTCCGGACAGGATTAAGCAATCAGCCCCAGCATTTT. The encoded protein is CSAFRTGLSNQPQHF.

The V and J genes are TRBV7-9 and TRBJ2-7; no clear D. Germline V gene lookup returns CDR1 SEHNR and CDR2 FQNEAQ (reference sequence). Trimming pared 2 bases from V and 4 bases from J, leaving 6 bases between. The CDR3 loop spans 12 amino acids. CDR3 amino acids: CASSLNGYEQYF. Here the CDR3 DNA reads TGTGCCAGCAGCTTAAACGGTTACGAGCAGTACTTC.

The chain is built from TRBV12-3 or TRBV12-4 and TRBJ2-2, with TRBD2 identical over 9 bases. This CDR3 contains 15 residues. V was clipped by 5 bases and J by 4 bases; unmatched bases: 5. The CDR3 reads CASSPGGGATGELFF. Here the CDR3 DNA reads TGTGCCAGCAGTCCAGGCGGGGGGGCCACCGGGGAGCTGTTTTTT.

This clonotype has a handful of counts. The genes are TRBV7-3 and TRBJ1-1; the match to TRBD1 covers 7 bases. This CDR3 comprises 14 residues. The germline V gene encodes CDR1 SGHTA and CDR2 FQGTGA. Trimming took 5 bases from V and 1 from J; bases not matched to a gene: 4. The CDR3 loop reads CASSRDRWNTEAFF. The CDR3 DNA reads TGTGCCAGCAGCCGGGACAGATGGAACACTGAAGCTTTCTTT.

This clonotype was seen once. This chain uses TRBV5-6 with TRBJ2-3, with D possibly matching TRBD2 (7 bases). Germline V gene data show CDR1 as SGHDT and CDR2 as YYEEEE. The CDR3 loop spans 15 amino acids. Trimming cost V 2 bases and J 4 bases, with 14 bases left between them. CDR3 sequence (DNA): TGTGCCAGCAGCTTAACCCTAGGGGGGGCAGATACGCAGTATTTT. As protein: CASSLTLGGADTQYF.

The V gene is TRBV6-2 or TRBV6-3, the J gene TRBJ2-1; 8 nucleotides align to TRBD1. V was clipped by 6 bases and J by 7 bases; unmatched bases: 8. CDR1 and CDR2 (germline): MNHEY, SVGEGT. The CDR3 covers 14 residues. The CDR3 loop is CASSPRQGRNEQFF. The CDR3, as DNA: TGTGCCAGCAGCCCTAGACAGGGGAGGAATGAGCAGTTCTTC.

This clonotype was counted a few times. The chain links TRBV6-1 to TRBJ2-7, with 10 bases fitting TRBD2. Germline assignment: CDR1 MNHNS and CDR2 SASEGT. V shed 1 base and J 4 bases; nucleotides not matched to a gene: 10. The CDR3 consists of 17 residues. The CDR3 DNA follows: TGTGCCAGCAGTGAAGGGAGCGGGGGGGCCCCGGGGTACGAGCAGTACTTC. This encodes CASSEGSGGAPGYEQYF.

This chain connects TRBV6-1 to TRBJ2-7; D gene unclear. Germline V gene data show CDR1 as MNHNS and CDR2 as SASEGT. The length of the CDR3 is 13 residues. V lost 3 bases to trimming and J lost 3 bases, with 9 bases between them. Written as DNA, the CDR3 is TGTGCCAGCAGTGAGGGCGCAAGCTACGAGCAGTACTTC. Its protein is CASSEGASYEQYF.

This clonotype was recorded a few times. This chain joins TRBV7-3 and TRBJ2-3; no clear D gene. The CDR3 is 12 amino acids. Germline loops: CDR1 SGHTA, CDR2 FQGTGA. Trimming took off 6 bases at V and 3 bases at J, with 7 bases between the two ends. CDR3 nucleotides: TGTGCCAGCAGGTACCAGACAGATACGCAGTATTTT. It yields the protein CASRYQTDTQYF.

The V call is TRBV30, the J call TRBJ2-3; D possibly corresponds to TRBD2 (6 bases). The CDR3 totals 15 residues. The V end was cut by 2 bases, the J end by 2 bases, with 14 bases between. Germline loops: CDR1 GTSNPN, CDR2 SVGIG (reference sequence). In DNA, the CDR3 is TGTGCCTGGAGTCAGAATAGCGGACCCACAGATACGCAGTATTTT. Protein product: CAWSQNSGPTDTQYF.

This clonotype has only a few counts. The chain links TRBV6-1 to TRBJ1-5, with 10 bases fitting TRBD1. CDR3 length: 14 residues. J was trimmed by 4 bases and V by 7 bases; bases with no gene match: 4. Germline CDR1 is MNHNS and CDR2 is SASEGT. The CDR3 coding sequence is TGTGCCAGCAACCCGGGACAGGGGAATCAGCCCCAGCATTTT. Its translation is CASNPGQGNQPQHF.

In its sample, this clonotype was seen a few times. The gene calls are TRBV7-2 and TRBJ2-5; no clear D. Germline V CDR1 and CDR2: SGHTA, FQGNSA. This CDR3 contains 16 residues. Trimming shortened V by 5 bases and J by 2 bases, and 18 bases separated the two germline ends. CDR3 coding DNA: TGTGCCAGCAGCCCAAACATAGGGCCCCATCAAGAGACCCAGTACTTC. This sequence encodes CASSPNIGPHQETQYF.

This clonotype was detected only a few times. The chain uses TRBV7-3 and TRBJ2-2; tentatively, D is TRBD2 (6 bases). The CDR3 sequence is 16 residues long. V gave up 7 bases and J gave up 0 bases, with 15 bases separating them. Germline CDR1 is SGHTA and CDR2 is FQGTGA. CDR3 coding DNA: TGTGCCAGCACCCCGACGGGACTTACGAACACCGGGGAGCTGTTTTTT. Its translation: CASTPTGLTNTGELFF.

The chain uses TRBV20-1 and TRBJ1-3, with D unclear. The germline V and J ends were trimmed by 7 bases and 0 bases, with 7 bases remaining between them. The CDR3 is made up of 12 amino acids. Germline loops: CDR1 DFQATT, CDR2 SNEGSKA (reference sequence). The CDR3 reads CSVQDSGNTIYF. The CDR3 DNA reads TGCAGTGTTCAGGACTCTGGAAACACCATATATTTT.

This clonotype has just a few counts. This chain links TRBV10-2 with TRBJ1-1; D perhaps matches TRBD1 (6 bases). The CDR3 is 14 residues long. Trimming removed 4 bases at V and 11 bases at J, with 20 bases between. Germline CDR1 WSHSY, CDR2 SAAADI. For the CDR3, the DNA is TGCGCCAGCAGTGGCCAGGGGAGCCGCGGATTGGCTTTCTTT. Translating it yields CASSGQGSRGLAFF.

The chain employs TRBV7-3 and TRBJ1-6; a possible D gene is TRBD1 (6 bases). Trimming cost V 6 bases and J 7 bases, with 7 bases left between them. Germline values: CDR1 SGHTA, CDR2 FQGTGA. The CDR3 is 12 amino acids. The CDR3 here is CASSTGNSPLHF. The CDR3 nucleotides read TGTGCCAGCAGTACAGGGAATTCACCCCTCCACTTT.

The chain combines TRBV30 with TRBJ2-3; a possible D gene is TRBD1 (6 bases). V was clipped by 2 bases and J by 2 bases, with 8 bases between them. CDR1 and CDR2 (germline): GTSNPN, SVGIG (reference sequence). The CDR3 is made up of 13 amino acids. CDR3 coding DNA: TGTGCCTGGAGTACAGGGACCACAGATACGCAGTATTTT. It translates to CAWSTGTTDTQYF.

The V call is TRBV28, the J call TRBJ1-1, with D unresolved. The germline V and J ends were trimmed by 10 bases and 8 bases, with 14 bases remaining between them. There are 11 residues in the CDR3. From germline, CDR1 is MDHEN and CDR2 SYDVKM. Here the CDR3 reads CATRTGREAFF. The CDR3 DNA reads as TGTGCCACAAGGACGGGCCGCGAAGCTTTCTTT.

This chain uses TRBV10-3 with TRBJ1-3, with no clear D. V was cut by 7 bases and J by 4 bases, with 5 bases left in between. CDR3 length: 11 residues. The V gene's germline CDR1 is ENHRY and CDR2 SYGVKD. CDR3 sequence reads: CAIIGGNTIYF. In DNA, the CDR3 is TGTGCCATCATTGGAGGAAACACCATATATTTT.

The chain joins TRBV7-8 to TRBJ2-7, with 10 bases matching TRBD1. The CDR3 is 15 amino acids. The trim removed 1 base at V and 4 bases at J, leaving 4 bases unmatched. Germline CDR1 reads SGHVS; CDR2 reads FQNEAQ. The CDR3 bases are TGTGCCAGCAGCTTAGAGACAGGGGGCGGGTACGAGCAGTACTTC. This sequence encodes CASSLETGGGYEQYF.

The rearrangement joins TRBV10-1 to TRBJ1-1; possible D gene TRBD1, 5 bases. The CDR3 is 13 amino acids. Between the trimmed V and J ends, which lost 4 bases and 2 bases, there was a span of 8 bases. Germline V gives CDR1 WNHNN, CDR2 SYGVQD (reference sequence). Written as DNA, the CDR3 is TGCGCCAGCAGTGGAAGGGGCAACACTGAAGCTTTCTTT. It encodes CASSGRGNTEAFF.

This chain connects TRBV2 to TRBJ2-1; D is unclear. Per germline, CDR1 SNHLY and CDR2 FYNNEI. V lost 4 bases and J 4 bases, leaving 8 bases between the germline ends. The CDR3 is 13 residues long. The CDR3 nucleotides are TGTGCCAGCAGTGTTGACGGTTACAATGAGCAGTTCTTC. Its translation: CASSVDGYNEQFF.

The chain has TRBV6-1 and TRBJ2-2; D may be TRBD1 (5 bases). CDR3 length: 15 amino acids. CDR1 is MNHNS and CDR2 is SASEGT in the germline V gene. The V end was cut by 5 bases, the J end by 1 base, with 11 bases between. This CDR3 reads CASSLMGRNTGELFF. As DNA, the CDR3 is TGTGCCAGCAGTCTAATGGGGCGGAACACCGGGGAGCTGTTTTTT.

A few counts support this clonotype. The chain joins TRBV30 to TRBJ1-5; 8 bases match TRBD1. The CDR3 runs to 13 residues. Per the germline V gene, CDR1 is GTSNPN and CDR2 is SVGIG (reference sequence). J lost 5 bases, V lost 2 bases, and 2 bases had no gene match. The CDR3 nucleotides are TGTGCCTGGAGTTTGACAGGGGATCAGCCCCAGCATTTT. Translation gives CAWSLTGDQPQHF.